This is a list of T cell receptor beta chains from one sample in a study of T cell responses to AZD1222 COVID-19 vaccine. Profiling relied on immunoSEQ multiplex PCR, and the TCRdb table lists in-frame clones only, not all of them. The sample lists roughly 99,000 clones, around 91% occurring once. The material was peripheral blood, obtained on day 0 of AZD1222 vaccination. The receptors originated from an adult in good health. Both conserved end residues are part of each CDR3. The D gene is left open where the match is weak. Only part of the rows carry a size: once, few, many, or a class if the clone is expanded.

J	V	D	size	CDR3	DNA
TRBJ1-2	TRBV12-5	-	-	CASGLDKPGRGYTF	TGTGCTAGTGGTTTGGATAAACCGGGACGAGGCTACACCTTC
TRBJ1-6	TRBV7-9	-	-	CASSKLRGNSPLHF	TGTGCCAGCAGTAAACTCCGAGGAAATTCACCCCTCCACTTT
TRBJ1-6	TRBV12-3/TRBV12-4	-	-	CASSLGYNSPLHF	TGTGCCAGCAGTTTAGGATATAATTCACCCCTCCACTTT
TRBJ2-5	TRBV10-3	TRBD1	-	CAIRTGTGQETQYF	TGTGCCATCAGAACCGGGACAGGGCAAGAGACCCAGTACTTC
TRBJ2-7	TRBV5-1	TRBD2	-	CASSWTSGGPPDEQYF	TGCGCCAGCAGCTGGACTAGCGGGGGGCCGCCTGACGAGCAGTACTTC
TRBJ2-3	TRBV7-9	-	-	CASSLGIGGTDTQYF	TGTGCCAGCAGCTTAGGGATAGGGGGCACAGATACGCAGTATTTT
TRBJ1-1	TRBV19	-	once	CASSIRAVNTEAFF	TGTGCCAGTAGTATAAGGGCAGTGAACACTGAAGCTTTCTTT
TRBJ1-2	TRBV2	TRBD1	-	CASSETGAYGYTF	TGTGCCAGCAGTGAAACAGGGGCGTATGGCTACACCTTC
TRBJ2-7	TRBV9	-	-	CASSVSSGPYEQYF	TGTGCCAGCAGCGTATCTTCCGGTCCGTACGAGCAGTACTTC
TRBJ1-2	TRBV29-1	-	-	CSVEGLWGAGGYTF	TGCAGCGTTGAAGGGTTGTGGGGGGCAGGCGGCTACACCTTC
TRBJ2-3	TRBV6-2/TRBV6-3	-	-	CASSFPTDTQYF	TGTGCCAGCAGTTTTCCCACAGATACGCAGTATTTT
TRBJ2-1	TRBV24-1	TRBD2	-	CATSGRGTSGDEQFF	TGTGCCACCAGTGGGCGTGGGACTAGCGGGGATGAGCAGTTCTTC
TRBJ1-6	TRBV19	TRBD1	-	CASSKGYRGRNSPLHF	TGTGCCAGTAGTAAAGGTTACAGGGGGCGGAATTCACCCCTCCACTTT
TRBJ2-7	TRBV19	-	-	CASSALPGGGRYEQYF	TGTGCCAGTAGCGCCCTTCCGGGCGGGGGCCGCTACGAGCAGTACTTC
TRBJ2-2	TRBV6-6	-	-	CASRAGVNTGELFF	TGTGCCAGCAGGGCAGGGGTAAACACCGGGGAGCTGTTTTTT
TRBJ1-1	TRBV6-5	-	-	CASRVGTEAFF	TGTGCCAGCCGGGTGGGCACTGAAGCTTTCTTT
TRBJ2-7	TRBV5-1	TRBD1	-	CASSSTTPDRFYSYEQYF	TGCGCCAGCAGCTCGACTACTCCGGACAGGTTTTACTCCTACGAGCAGTACTTC
TRBJ1-4	TRBV7-8	TRBD1	-	CASSQTGLHEKLFF	TGTGCCAGCAGCCAGACAGGGCTCCACGAAAAACTGTTTTTT
TRBJ1-3	TRBV6-5	-	-	CASRQAFGGNTIYF	TGTGCCAGCAGACAGGCTTTCGGTGGAAACACCATATATTTT
TRBJ1-2	TRBV19	-	-	CASSKTVRNYGYTF	TGTGCCAGCAGCAAGACAGTCCGTAACTATGGCTACACCTTC
TRBJ2-7	TRBV5-4	-	-	CASSLPMAGNEQYF	TGTGCCAGCAGCTTACCCATGGCAGGGAACGAGCAGTACTTC
TRBJ2-1	TRBV20-1	-	once	CSADLYNEQFF	TGCAGTGCTGATCTCTACAATGAGCAGTTCTTC
TRBJ2-1	TRBV6-5	-	-	CASSYSEGEQFF	TGTGCCAGCAGTTACTCGGAGGGTGAGCAGTTCTTC
TRBJ1-5	TRBV28	-	-	CASSFGGLRHQPQHF	TGTGCCAGCAGTTTCGGCGGACTGAGGCATCAGCCCCAGCATTTT
TRBJ1-5	TRBV19	-	-	CASSILGQTWRQPQHF	TGTGCCAGTAGTATATTGGGGCAGACTTGGCGTCAGCCCCAGCATTTT
TRBJ2-1	TRBV28	-	-	CASSPRFPRNEQFF	TGTGCCAGCAGTCCCAGGTTCCCGAGGAATGAGCAGTTCTTC
TRBJ1-2	TRBV7-2	TRBD1	-	CASSLTRGLSGYTF	TGTGCCAGCAGCTTAACTAGGGGGCTTAGTGGCTACACCTTC
TRBJ1-4	TRBV28	-	-	CASRWGATNEKLFF	TGTGCCAGCCGGTGGGGGGCAACTAATGAAAAACTGTTTTTT
TRBJ2-7	TRBV6-5	TRBD2	-	CASTTSGGPYEQYF	TGTGCCAGCACGACTAGCGGGGGACCCTACGAGCAGTACTTC
TRBJ2-4	TRBV11-1	-	-	CASSLIGRQNIQYF	TGTGCCAGCAGCTTAATAGGCAGGCAAAACATTCAGTACTTC
TRBJ1-5	TRBV14	TRBD1	-	CASSQPLQLYRGQPQHF	TGTGCCAGCAGCCAACCGTTACAGCTTTACAGGGGTCAGCCCCAGCATTTT
TRBJ1-1	TRBV19	TRBD1	-	CASSVTGSENTEAFF	TGTGCCAGTAGCGTGACAGGGAGCGAGAACACTGAAGCTTTCTTT
TRBJ1-3	TRBV27	-	few	CASSSRGQGNTIYF	TGTGCCAGCAGCTCCAGGGGTCAGGGAAACACCATATATTTT
TRBJ1-3	TRBV19	TRBD1	few	CASKPQGTNSGNTIYF	TGTGCCAGTAAACCACAGGGGACCAATTCTGGAAACACCATATATTTT
TRBJ2-7	TRBV6-5	TRBD1	-	CASRLPGQGEQYF	TGTGCCAGCAGACTTCCGGGACAGGGCGAGCAGTACTTC
TRBJ2-7	TRBV21-1	-	-	CASSKEEGQGDEQYF	TGTGCCAGCAGCAAAGAAGAGGGACAGGGGGACGAGCAGTACTTC
TRBJ1-6	TRBV7-9	-	-	CASSFGRDGSPLHF	TGTGCCAGCAGCTTTGGCAGGGATGGTTCACCCCTCCACTTT
TRBJ2-1	TRBV7-9	-	-	CASSLETESSYNEQFF	TGTGCCAGCAGCTTAGAAACCGAAAGCTCCTACAATGAGCAGTTCTTC
TRBJ2-7	TRBV6-5	TRBD1	-	CASLGQGALEQYF	TGTGCCAGTCTTGGACAGGGGGCTTTAGAGCAGTACTTC
TRBJ1-2	TRBV10-2	-	-	CASRRDRRGSSNYGYTF	TGCGCCAGCAGGAGAGACAGAAGAGGCTCCTCTAACTATGGCTACACCTTC
TRBJ2-3	TRBV5-1	-	-	CASSPAPVATPGTDTQYF	TGCGCCAGCAGCCCGGCCCCTGTAGCGACGCCCGGCACAGATACGCAGTATTTT
TRBJ2-3	TRBV5-1	TRBD2	-	CASSLRTSGGASDTQYF	TGCGCCAGCAGCCTCCGGACTAGCGGGGGGGCATCAGATACGCAGTATTTT
TRBJ2-5	TRBV6-2/TRBV6-3	-	-	CASSSPTGGGETQYF	TGTGCCAGCAGTAGCCCGACTGGCGGTGGAGAGACCCAGTACTTC
TRBJ2-1	TRBV24-1	-	-	CATSDFQNEQFF	TGTGCCACCAGTGATTTCCAGAATGAGCAGTTCTTC
TRBJ2-3	TRBV3-1/TRBV3-2	TRBD1	-	CASSQGRWDRESPDTQYF	TGTGCCAGCAGCCAAGGCAGGTGGGACAGGGAAAGCCCAGATACGCAGTATTTT
TRBJ2-3	TRBV5-1	TRBD2	-	CASSPLAGGRTDTQYF	TGCGCCAGCAGCCCACTAGCGGGGGGGCGCACAGATACGCAGTATTTT
TRBJ2-6	TRBV19	-	-	CASSIVGFSGANVLTF	TGTGCCAGTAGTATAGTTGGGTTCTCTGGGGCCAACGTCCTGACTTTC
TRBJ1-4	TRBV7-2	TRBD1	-	CASRPDRVNEKLFF	TGTGCCAGCAGACCAGACAGGGTAAATGAAAAACTGTTTTTT
TRBJ1-1	TRBV12-5	-	-	CASAAGWTEAFF	TGTGCTAGTGCCGCAGGGTGGACTGAAGCTTTCTTT
TRBJ1-3	TRBV9	-	-	CASSDYDAGNTIYF	TGTGCCAGCAGCGATTATGACGCTGGAAACACCATATATTTT
TRBJ2-7	TRBV13	-	-	CASSLFSSVVEQYF	TGTGCCAGCAGCTTATTTAGCTCGGTGGTCGAGCAGTACTTC
TRBJ1-6	TRBV7-2	-	-	CASSRLGSGSPLHF	TGTGCCAGCAGCAGGCTAGGTAGTGGTTCACCCCTCCACTTT
TRBJ2-7	TRBV5-6	TRBD1	-	CASSFWTGAYEQYF	TGTGCCAGCAGCTTCTGGACAGGGGCCTACGAGCAGTACTTC
TRBJ2-3	TRBV7-8	-	-	CASSSNRATGESTDTQYF	TGTGCCAGCAGCTCCAACCGGGCGACAGGAGAAAGCACAGATACGCAGTATTTT
TRBJ1-4	TRBV5-1	-	-	CASSLVAGATQNEKLFF	TGCGCCAGCAGCTTGGTGGCAGGGGCGACTCAAAATGAAAAACTGTTTTTT
TRBJ1-2	TRBV19	TRBD1	-	CASSGQGANYGYTF	TGTGCCAGTAGTGGACAGGGGGCTAACTATGGCTACACCTTC
TRBJ1-6	TRBV7-9	-	-	CASSLEASHNSPLHF	TGTGCCAGCAGCTTAGAGGCGTCCCATAATTCACCCCTCCACTTT
TRBJ2-3	TRBV5-4	-	-	CASSLGVVTDTQYF	TGTGCCAGCAGCTTGGGAGTAGTAACAGATACGCAGTATTTT
TRBJ2-7	TRBV7-3	-	-	CASSLTEGGEQYF	TGTGCCAGCAGCTTAACGGAGGGGGGCGAGCAGTACTTC